This T cell receptor beta chain comes out of a study of cytomegalovirus exposure and HLA in healthy donors. Findings and limits, study-wide: Subsequent analysis revealed that first-cohort TCR clusters tended to co-occur in the roughly 120 validation repertoires. There were around 160 TCR beta chains listed as cytomegalovirus-associated. High specificity and sensitivity for cytomegalovirus status were reported for the classifier.

Concerning this clone itself: Antigen unknown.

The donors were in the roughly 120-subject validation cohort, distinct from the approximately 700-subject first cohort. TCRdb's table, derived via immunoSEQ multiplex PCR, lists solely in-frame clones and lacks some. There are about 160,000 clones in the sample; around nine tenths occur only once, and 4% to 5% lies in the top ten. The sequencing sample was made of PBMCs. This TCR was sampled from a man aged 18 to 35 in good health and CMV-seropositive.

The chain's CDR3 is CASSDDKTGIGQPQHF. In DNA, the CDR3 is TGTGCCAGCAGTGACGATAAGACAGGGATTGGGCAGCCCCAGCATTTT. The chain carries TRBV25-1 and TRBJ1-5; TRBD1 aligns across 7 bases. The CDR3 consists of 16 residues. Germline CDR1 MGHDK, CDR2 SYGVNS. Germline trimming cut 3 bases from V and 7 bases from J; bases unmatched to any gene: 12. Drawing the rest from reference TRBV25-1 and TRBJ1-5, the complete variable domain is EADIYQTPRYLVIGTGKKITLECSQTMGHDKMYWYQQDPGMELHLIHYSYGVNSTEKGDLSSESTVSRIRTEHFPLTLESARPSHTSQYLCASSDDKTGIGQPQHFGDGTRLSIL.